This TCR beta chain was sequenced during a study of beta chain features in type 1 diabetes. The overall study: In all, 107,917,701 sorted cells from all samples were analyzed.

This clone was detected only a few times. Its target is unknown. Investigators reverse transcribed all isolated RNA, so they sequenced expressed TCRB transcripts. Around 3.57 million reads was the average for naive, central memory and regulatory T cell samples. Measured with immunoSEQ multiplex PCR; TCRdb has only the in-frame clones, and not every one. The table includes around 430,000 clones, about 30% detected once. Findings and limits, study-wide: It was among patients, rather than healthy donors, that naive, central memory and Treg TCRB repertoires appeared more similar.

Per germline, CDR1 ENHRY and CDR2 SYGVKD. V was trimmed by 0 bases and J by 8 bases, leaving 10 bases between them. The CDR3 is 13 amino acids. The clonotype was recovered from a man aged 18 to 29 in good health. This chain uses TRBV10-3 with TRBJ1-2, with D hard to call. Source material: naive CD4+ T cells from blood. This CDR3 reads CAISESPLGGYTF. The CDR3 region has the DNA TGTGCCATCAGTGAGTCCCCCTTGGGCGGCTACACCTTC.